This TCR beta chain derives from a study of cytomegalovirus exposure and HLA in healthy donors. Study information: The 120 validation repertoires, a later analysis reported, used the same platform as the roughly 700 repertoires from the first cohort.

CDR1 SGHTA and CDR2 FQGNSA come from the germline V gene. The CDR3 covers 14 residues. V shed 3 bases, J shed 12 bases, and the junction held 8 bases outside the gene matches. Only in-frame clones appear in the TCRdb table, and some are missing; sequencing was by immunoSEQ multiplex PCR. The sample lists 250,000 or so clones; more than 85% were seen once. Separate from the roughly 700-subject first cohort was the 120-subject validation cohort, to which the donors belonged. This chain joins TRBV7-2 and TRBJ2-7; 13 bases match TRBD2. Input material: PBMCs. This clonotype was sampled from a man in his late teens or twenties in good health and CMV-seropositive. CDR3 region: CASSFGLAGDPRYF. The CDR3 bases are TGTGCCAGCAGCTTTGGACTAGCGGGAGATCCTCGGTACTTC.